What follows is one T cell receptor beta chain and its context. Its antigen is not identified. The CDR3 sequence is 14 residues long. V was cut by 3 bases and J by 5 bases, with 13 bases left in between. Germline CDR1 and CDR2: MNHEY and SVGAGI. In TCRdb, the 5' RACE reads were re-called with MiXCR into one record per CDR3 protein. Among some 440,000 distinct CDR3 sequences listed, 20% to 25% were seen once. The data were taken from a study of identical twins. Overall study findings and caveats: Whereas memory repertoires showed no such difference, abundant cord blood beta clonotypes carried fewer insertions.

A further study also used this sample, focusing on T cells expressing NK-cell markers. That work states: In several donors, dominant clonotypes made up 28.3-60.1% of CD3+CD56-NKG2C+ cells.

The TCR sequence derives from a woman younger than 30 in good health. Material: CD4+ T cells sorted from blood. The genes are TRBV6-5 and TRBJ2-5, with unresolved D. CDR3 sequence (DNA): TGTGCCAGCAGTTATGTCATAGGGCGGGAGACCCAGTACTTC. It codes for CASSYVIGRETQYF.